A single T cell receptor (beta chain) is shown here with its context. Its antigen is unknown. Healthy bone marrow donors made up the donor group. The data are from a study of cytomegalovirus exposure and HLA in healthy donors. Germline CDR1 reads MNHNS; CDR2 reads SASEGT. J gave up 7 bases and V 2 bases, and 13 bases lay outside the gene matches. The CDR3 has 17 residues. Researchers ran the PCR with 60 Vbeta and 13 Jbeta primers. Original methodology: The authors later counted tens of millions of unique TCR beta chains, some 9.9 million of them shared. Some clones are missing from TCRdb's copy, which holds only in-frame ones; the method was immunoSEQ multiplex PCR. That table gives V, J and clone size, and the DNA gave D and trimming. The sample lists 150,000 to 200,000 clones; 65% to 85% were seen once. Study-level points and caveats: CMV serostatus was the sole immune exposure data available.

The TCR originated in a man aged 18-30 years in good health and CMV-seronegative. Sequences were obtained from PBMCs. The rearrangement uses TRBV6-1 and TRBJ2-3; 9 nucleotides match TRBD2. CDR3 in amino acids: CASSETVASGTLNTQYF. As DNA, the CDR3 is TGTGCCAGCAGTGAAACTGTAGCTAGCGGGACCCTTAATACGCAGTATTTT.